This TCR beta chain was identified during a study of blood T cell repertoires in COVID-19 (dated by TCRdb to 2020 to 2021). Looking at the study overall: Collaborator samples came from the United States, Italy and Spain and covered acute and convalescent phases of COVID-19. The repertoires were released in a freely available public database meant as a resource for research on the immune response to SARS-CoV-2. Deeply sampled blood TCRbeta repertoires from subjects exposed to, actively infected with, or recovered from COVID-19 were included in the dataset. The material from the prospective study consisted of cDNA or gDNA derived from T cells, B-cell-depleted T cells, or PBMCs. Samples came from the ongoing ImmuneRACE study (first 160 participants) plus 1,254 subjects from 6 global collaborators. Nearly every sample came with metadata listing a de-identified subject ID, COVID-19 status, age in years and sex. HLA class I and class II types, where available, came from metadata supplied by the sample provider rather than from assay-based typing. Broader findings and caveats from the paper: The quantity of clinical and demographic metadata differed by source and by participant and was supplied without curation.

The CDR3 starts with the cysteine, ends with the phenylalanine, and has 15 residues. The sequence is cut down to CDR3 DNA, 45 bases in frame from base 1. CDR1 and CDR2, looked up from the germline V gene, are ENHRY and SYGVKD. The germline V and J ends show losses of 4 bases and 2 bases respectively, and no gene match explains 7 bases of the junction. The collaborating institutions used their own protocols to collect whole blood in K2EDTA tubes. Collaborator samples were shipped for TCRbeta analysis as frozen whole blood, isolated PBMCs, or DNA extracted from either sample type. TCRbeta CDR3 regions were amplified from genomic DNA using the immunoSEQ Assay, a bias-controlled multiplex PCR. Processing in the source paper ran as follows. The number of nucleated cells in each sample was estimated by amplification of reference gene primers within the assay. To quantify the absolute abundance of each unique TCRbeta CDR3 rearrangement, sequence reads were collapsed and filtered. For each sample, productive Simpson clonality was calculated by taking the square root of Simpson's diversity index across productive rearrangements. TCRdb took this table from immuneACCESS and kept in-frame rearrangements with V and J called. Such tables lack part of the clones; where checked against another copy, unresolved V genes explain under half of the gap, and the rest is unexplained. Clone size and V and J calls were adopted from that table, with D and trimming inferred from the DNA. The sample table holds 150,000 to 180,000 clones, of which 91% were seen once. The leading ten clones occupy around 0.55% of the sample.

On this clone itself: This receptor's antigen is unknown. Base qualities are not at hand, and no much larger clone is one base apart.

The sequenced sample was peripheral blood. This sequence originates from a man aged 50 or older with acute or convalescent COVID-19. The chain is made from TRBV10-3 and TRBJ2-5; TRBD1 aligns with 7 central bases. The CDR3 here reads CAISGRDSLQETQYF. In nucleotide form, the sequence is TGTGCCATCAGTGGCCGGGACAGCCTACAAGAGACCCAGTACTTC.